Listed below are T cell receptor beta chains from one sample, sequenced in a study of blood T cell repertoires in COVID-19. Using immunoSEQ multiplex PCR, the repertoire was profiled, and TCRdb retains in-frame clones only, with some absent. The sample lists about 480,000 clones, around nine tenths occurring once. The sample comprised PBMCs or T cells enriched from blood (not recorded which). The receptors derive from a woman aged 40-49 years who had recovered from COVID-19. The CDR3 runs from the conserved cysteine through the conserved F or W. D genes are given only for firm matches. Not all rows give a size; the values are once, few, many and, for expanded clones, a class.

d_gene,v_gene,j_gene,abundance,CDR3aa,CDR3nt
TRBD1,TRBV27,TRBJ1-2,-,CASSLSSQGALGYTF,TGTGCCAGCAGTTTATCATCGCAGGGGGCTTTAGGCTACACCTTC
-,TRBV6-4,TRBJ2-2,few,CASSENKRSNTGELFF,TGTGCCAGCAGTGAAAACAAGCGGTCGAACACCGGGGAGCTGTTTTTT
TRBD2,TRBV5-8,TRBJ2-3,-,CASSLSSGGTDAQYF,TGTGCCAGCAGCTTGTCTAGCGGCGGCACAGATGCGCAGTATTTT
-,TRBV18,TRBJ1-1,once,CASSPAGGGTEAFF,TGTGCCAGCTCACCAGCGGGCGGCGGCACTGAAGCTTTCTTT
TRBD2,TRBV19,TRBJ2-6,-,CASSTLAGVSGANVLTF,TGTGCCAGTAGTACTCTAGCGGGAGTCTCTGGGGCCAACGTCCTGACTTTC
-,TRBV6-1,TRBJ1-1,-,CASSDRSNTEAFF,TGTGCCAGCAGTGACAGATCGAACACTGAAGCTTTCTTT
TRBD1,TRBV24-1,TRBJ1-3,-,CATSAQGTNTIYF,TGTGCCACCAGCGCACAGGGGACCAACACCATATATTTT
TRBD1,TRBV15,TRBJ1-1,-,CATSTESWTGLLGAFF,TGTGCCACCAGCACAGAGTCTTGGACAGGGCTTCTTGGAGCTTTCTTT
TRBD1,TRBV13,TRBJ1-1,-,CASSKYLGQGKAEAFF,TGTGCCAGCAGCAAATACCTGGGACAGGGAAAGGCTGAAGCTTTCTTT
-,TRBV7-2,TRBJ2-2,few,CASSFQLSGTGELFF,TGTGCCAGCAGCTTTCAATTGTCAGGGACCGGGGAGCTGTTTTTT
TRBD1,TRBV18,TRBJ2-2,-,CASSPQGADTGELFF,TGTGCCAGCTCACCTCAGGGGGCCGACACCGGGGAGCTGTTTTTT
-,TRBV7-2,TRBJ1-2,-,CASSQTQNYGYTF,TGTGCCAGCAGCCAGACTCAGAACTATGGCTACACCTTC
TRBD2,TRBV5-1,TRBJ2-1,-,CASSLSGTSSYNEQFF,TGCGCCAGCAGCTTAAGCGGGACCAGCTCCTACAATGAGCAGTTCTTC
-,TRBV4-3,TRBJ2-7,-,CASSQDMTQTYEQYF,TGCGCCAGCAGCCAAGATATGACACAGACCTACGAGCAGTACTTC
-,TRBV6-6,TRBJ1-1,once,CASTSDTEQNTEAFF,TGTGCCAGCACCTCTGATACGGAGCAGAACACTGAAGCTTTCTTT
-,TRBV7-2,TRBJ2-7,-,CASSLSGTVYEQYF,TGTGCCAGCAGCCTCAGCGGCACTGTCTACGAGCAGTACTTC
TRBD1,TRBV6-6,TRBJ1-4,-,CASSATGGALKWTTNEKLFF,TGTGCCAGCAGCGCTACAGGGGGCGCTTTAAAGTGGACAACTAATGAAAAACTGTTTTTT
TRBD1,TRBV7-9,TRBJ2-1,once,CASSSKGQEYNEQFF,TGTGCCAGCAGCTCAAAGGGACAGGAGTACAATGAGCAGTTCTTC
-,TRBV5-6,TRBJ2-1,-,CASSLPLGGSTYNEQFF,TGTGCCAGCAGCTTGCCTCTAGGGGGATCTACCTACAATGAGCAGTTCTTC
-,TRBV15,TRBJ2-7,-,CATSMGHGSQRGFSYEQYF,TGTGCCACCAGCATGGGACACGGGTCGCAAAGGGGCTTTTCCTACGAGCAGTACTTC
TRBD2,TRBV28,TRBJ2-1,-,CASSLGTSRYNEQFF,TGTGCCAGCAGTTTAGGGACTAGCCGTTACAATGAGCAGTTCTTC
TRBD2,TRBV2,TRBJ2-2,-,CASRLAGNTGELFF,TGTGCCAGCAGGCTAGCGGGGAACACCGGGGAGCTGTTTTTT
-,TRBV19,TRBJ2-7,-,CASSIVAGEQYF,TGTGCCAGTAGTATAGTCGCGGGAGAGCAGTACTTC
TRBD1,TRBV7-2,TRBJ2-7,-,CASSIDRVQSEQYF,TGTGCCAGCAGTATCGACAGGGTCCAATCCGAGCAGTACTTC
TRBD2,TRBV4-3,TRBJ2-7,once,CASSQDRLAYEQYF,TGCGCCAGCAGCCAAGATAGACTAGCGTACGAGCAGTACTTC
-,TRBV12-5,TRBJ1-5,few,CASGLANQPQHF,TGTGCTAGTGGTTTGGCGAATCAGCCCCAGCATTTT
TRBD2,TRBV7-6,TRBJ2-1,-,CASSPGLAGECEQFF,TGTGCCAGCAGCCCGGGACTAGCGGGAGAATGCGAGCAGTTCTTC
TRBD1,TRBV24-1,TRBJ2-1,-,CATSDLGMGTGRFF,TGTGCCACCAGTGATTTAGGGATGGGGACAGGGCGGTTCTTC
-,TRBV27,TRBJ1-1,-,CASSWDSRNTEAFF,TGTGCCAGCAGTTGGGACTCGAGGAACACTGAAGCTTTCTTT
TRBD1,TRBV29-1,TRBJ1-4,few,CSVETGSEKLFF,TGCAGCGTTGAGACAGGGAGTGAAAAACTGTTTTTT
-,TRBV10-2,TRBJ2-3,-,CASSDPGAASDTQYF,TGCGCCAGCAGTGACCCGGGAGCGGCCTCAGATACGCAGTATTTT
TRBD2,TRBV13,TRBJ2-7,-,CASSLGLAGGRYEQYF,TGTGCCAGCAGCTTAGGTCTAGCGGGAGGCCGCTACGAGCAGTACTTC
TRBD1,TRBV10-2,TRBJ2-3,-,CASSVPGGGTDTQYF,TGCGCCAGCAGTGTGCCAGGGGGCGGCACAGATACGCAGTATTTT
TRBD1,TRBV12-5,TRBJ2-7,-,CASVLGQTYEQYF,TGTGCTAGTGTCCTGGGACAGACCTACGAGCAGTACTTC
-,TRBV25-1,TRBJ1-1,once,CASTTEGITEAFF,TGTGCCAGCACCACCGAGGGAATCACTGAAGCTTTCTTT
TRBD1,TRBV10-1,TRBJ2-7,-,CASPRTGSSYEQYF,TGCGCCAGCCCCAGGACAGGGAGCTCCTACGAGCAGTACTTC
TRBD2,TRBV5-1,TRBJ2-3,-,CASSLDGGSTDTQYF,TGCGCCAGCAGCTTGGACGGGGGGAGCACAGATACGCAGTATTTT
-,TRBV15,TRBJ2-1,-,CATSRSSYYNEQFF,TGTGCCACCAGCAGGAGCTCTTACTACAATGAGCAGTTCTTC
-,TRBV9,TRBJ1-1,-,CASSETSNTEAFF,TGTGCCAGCAGCGAGACAAGTAACACTGAAGCTTTCTTT
-,TRBV2,TRBJ1-6,-,CASRRGTGTPVRSYNSPLHF,TGTGCCAGCAGGAGGGGCACCGGGACTCCAGTCCGCTCCTATAATTCACCCCTCCACTTT
TRBD1,TRBV6-5,TRBJ1-2,-,CASRRTSGTGDGYTF,TGTGCCAGCAGGAGAACCTCCGGGACAGGGGATGGCTACACCTTC
-,TRBV7-8,TRBJ2-3,-,CASSQATVGTDTQYF,TGTGCCAGCAGCCAGGCGACAGTTGGCACAGATACGCAGTATTTT
-,TRBV9,TRBJ2-1,-,CASSAIPRDTNEQFF,TGTGCCAGCAGCGCCATTCCTCGGGACACCAATGAGCAGTTCTTC
-,TRBV5-1,TRBJ2-7,-,CASNKARGPEVEQYF,TGCGCCAGCAACAAGGCCAGGGGCCCAGAGGTCGAGCAGTACTTC
-,TRBV3-1/TRBV3-2,TRBJ2-3,-,CASSPGSSGRMDTQYF,TGTGCCAGCAGCCCCGGTTCTTCGGGGAGGATGGATACGCAGTATTTT
TRBD2,TRBV24-1,TRBJ2-3,few,CATRGTSGSTDTQYF,TGTGCCACCAGGGGGACTAGCGGAAGCACAGATACGCAGTATTTT
-,TRBV27,TRBJ1-2,-,CASSVDGGDYGYTF,TGTGCCAGCAGTGTAGACGGTGGAGACTATGGCTACACCTTC
-,TRBV5-1,TRBJ1-4,-,CASSSDTTNEKLFF,TGCGCCAGCAGCTCAGACACGACTAATGAAAAACTGTTTTTT
-,TRBV5-1,TRBJ1-5,-,CASSRETGQPQHF,TGCGCCAGCAGCCGCGAAACAGGGCAGCCCCAGCATTTT
-,TRBV10-3,TRBJ2-2,-,CAISGEETGELFF,TGTGCCATCAGTGGTGAGGAAACCGGGGAGCTGTTTTTT
-,TRBV29-1,TRBJ2-2,-,CSAPDTANTGELFF,TGCAGCGCCCCCGACACCGCGAACACCGGGGAGCTGTTTTTT
TRBD1,TRBV29-1,TRBJ1-1,-,CSANRGRIEGGAFF,TGCAGCGCAAACAGGGGGCGCATAGAGGGAGGAGCTTTCTTT